The sequence of this T cell receptor (beta chain) was determined in a study of PD-1 blockade in classical Hodgkin lymphoma. Study-wide points: Possibly reflecting disease activity or prior therapy, repertoire differences have causes that remain undefined. Diversity similar to that of newly diagnosed patients was seen at baseline in complete responders.

The method was immunoSEQ multiplex PCR; TCRdb's version includes in-frame clones alone and lacks a portion of them. Of around 15,000 clones in the sample, around 80% were seen once. Autologous stem cell transplantation was followed by relapse in every patient, and brentuximab vedotin exposure varied. With 2 bases removed from V and 6 bases from J, the gap between germline ends came to 18 bases. CDR3 length: 16 amino acids. Per germline, CDR1 LNHDA and CDR2 SQIVND (reference sequence). In regard to this clone: The antigen remains unidentified.

V and J are TRBV19 and TRBJ2-3; tentatively, D is TRBD2 (5 bases). The receptor was isolated from a human donor with classical Hodgkin lymphoma. The sample in question was peripheral blood mononuclear cells (PBMCs), obtained before the second cycle of nivolumab. The CDR3 here is CASSILGSGAMDTQYF. The CDR3 nucleotides are TGTGCCAGTAGTATATTGGGCAGCGGTGCAATGGATACGCAGTATTTT.